This T cell receptor beta chain was found in a study of identifying expanded T cells in peripheral blood. Sequencing was performed with immunoSEQ multiplex PCR; in TCRdb, only in-frame clones are kept and a portion is missing. The sample consists of more than 55,000 clones, more than 75% of them appearing once. This receptor was taken from a person between 18 and 75 years old in good health. The sequencing sample was made of blood.

CDR3 sequence reads: CANHNEQFF. In nucleotides, the CDR3 is TGTGCCAACCACAATGAGCAGTTCTTC. The gene calls are TRBV19 and TRBJ2-1; D remains unclear. The CDR3 has 9 amino acids. With 10 bases removed from V and 5 bases from J, the gap between germline ends came to 3 bases. The germline V gene encodes CDR1 LNHDA and CDR2 SQIVND (reference sequence). The variable domain in full, with the rest retrieved from reference TRBV19 and TRBJ2-1, is DGGITQSPKYLFRKEGQNVTLSCEQNLNHDAMYWYRQDPGQGLRLIYYSQIVNDFQKGDIAEGYSVSREKKESFPLTVTSAQKNPTAFYLCANHNEQFFGPGTRLTVL.